This entry lists 31 T cell receptor beta chains sequenced from one sample in a study of blood T cell repertoires in COVID-19. TCRdb's table, derived via immunoSEQ multiplex PCR, lists solely in-frame clones and lacks some. The sample holds 150,000 to 200,000 clones, about three quarters seen once. Sequencing was done on a sample of peripheral blood. These receptors were taken from a woman aged 70-85 years with acute or convalescent COVID-19.

V is TRBV7-2 and J is TRBJ2-3, with D perhaps matching TRBD2 (5 bases). CDR3 length: 14 amino acids. Germline CDR1 and CDR2: SGHTA and FQGNSA. V lost 1 base and J 4 bases, leaving 9 bases between the germline ends. CDR3 nucleotides: TGTGCCAGCAGCTTAGACAGTAGCGCAGATACGCAGTATTTT. Translated: CASSLDSSADTQYF.

The rearrangement links TRBV10-3 to TRBJ2-1, with 9 bases matching TRBD2. Looked up from germline, CDR1 is ENHRY and CDR2 is SYGVKD. The CDR3 length is 17 residues. The junction had 7 bases not matched to a gene; V was cut back by 4 bases and J by 0 bases. The CDR3 bases are TGTGCCATCAGTGTTGCCTTTAGCGGGAGCTCCTACAATGAGCAGTTCTTC. As protein: CAISVAFSGSSYNEQFF.

This clone has a single count. The chain recombines TRBV7-3 with TRBJ2-6; D gene uncertain. V was pared by 0 bases and J by 0 bases, with 9 bases between. Germline V lookup: CDR1 SGHTA, CDR2 FQGTGA. The CDR3 sequence is 17 residues long. CDR3 bases: TGTGCCAGCAGCTTAACAGCGCACTCCTCTGGGGCCAACGTCCTGACTTTC. This translates into CASSLTAHSSGANVLTF.

CDR3 sequence reads: CASSLSGFMNTEAFF. The CDR3 DNA follows: TGTGCCAGCAGCTTGAGCGGCTTCATGAACACTGAAGCTTTCTTT. V and J are TRBV5-8 and TRBJ1-1; no definite D call. The CDR3 has 15 amino acids. In germline, CDR1 is SGHTS, CDR2 YDEGEE. V lost 1 base and J lost 0, with 10 bases in between.

This clone was observed once. This chain links TRBV6-4 with TRBJ2-2; no clear D. Germline CDR1 reads MRHNA; CDR2 reads SNTAGT. This CDR3 contains 14 residues. Trimming shortened V by 5 bases and J by 5 bases, and 12 bases separated the two germline ends. CDR3: CASSLTIETGELFF. The CDR3 region has the DNA TGTGCCAGCAGTCTAACCATTGAAACCGGGGAGCTGTTTTTT.

The chain links TRBV5-1 to TRBJ1-6; TRBD1 agrees at 7 bases. There are 16 residues in the CDR3. With 0 bases clipped from V and 8 bases from J, the junction kept 8 bases outside the gene matches. Germline CDR1 reads SGHRS; CDR2 reads YFSETQ. In nucleotides, the CDR3 is TGCGCCAGCAGCTTGGCTACAGGGGCTCCGGATTCACCCCTCCACTTT. Its translation is CASSLATGAPDSPLHF.

This rearrangement joins TRBV5-3 to TRBJ1-2, with D perhaps matching TRBD1 (5 bases). TRBV5-3 is designated an ORF whose function remains uncertain. The CDR3 is made up of 14 amino acids. Trimming removed 1 base from V and 4 bases from J, with 11 bases in between. DNA for the CDR3: TGTGCCAGAAGCTTGAGGGGTATTTGCTATGGCTACACCTTC. The encoded protein is CARSLRGICYGYTF.

This clone was detected a few times. The V call is TRBV19, the J call TRBJ1-1, with D unclear. In germline, CDR1 is LNHDA, CDR2 SQIVND (reference sequence). Trimming stripped 5 bases from V and 1 base from J, with 8 bases between. The CDR3 contains 13 residues. DNA of the CDR3: TGTGCCAGTAGTTGGGCCAAGAACACTGAAGCTTTCTTT. Its translation: CASSWAKNTEAFF.

The genes are TRBV5-4 and TRBJ2-7; perhaps TRBD2 as D (6 bases). Trimming removed 0 bases at V and 5 bases at J, with 9 bases between. The CDR3 extends over 13 amino acids. Germline V gene sequence: CDR1 SGHNT, CDR2 YYREEE (reference sequence). The CDR3 nucleotides read TGTGCCAGCAGCTTGGACGGCGGGGACGAGCAGTACTTC. Amino acids: CASSLDGGDEQYF.

The gene calls are TRBV7-5 and TRBJ1-4; TRBD1 is taken as the D call from the table, unchecked against the DNA. TRBV7-5 is deemed a pseudogene. The CDR3 runs to 16 residues. The CDR3 sequence is CARADTTGTTNEKLFF. The CDR3 coding sequence is TGTGCCAGAGCGGACACCACAGGGACAACTAATGAAAAACTGTTTTTT.

Here the CDR3 reads CASSARTGGEAFF. The CDR3 coding sequence is TGTGCCAGTAGTGCCCGGACAGGGGGCGAAGCTTTCTTT. This chain uses TRBV19 with TRBJ1-1, with 11 bases aligning to TRBD1. Germline assignment: CDR1 LNHDA and CDR2 SQIVND (reference sequence). J lost 8 bases, V lost 5 bases, and 4 bases had no gene match. The CDR3 is 13 residues long.

This clone was observed a handful of times. The chain has TRBV10-3 and TRBJ2-2; 7 positions agree with TRBD1. The CDR3 is 14 residues long. Trimming removed 5 bases from V and 4 bases from J; junction bases left unmatched: 4. Germline CDR1 ENHRY, CDR2 SYGVKD. Here the CDR3 DNA reads TGTGCCATCAGTCCGGGACAGAGCACCGGGGAGCTGTTTTTT. It codes for CAISPGQSTGELFF.

The chain has TRBV2 and TRBJ1-2, with 7 positions matching TRBD1. Germline trimming cut 8 bases from V and 4 bases from J; bases unmatched to any gene: 7. The CDR3 covers 13 residues. The germline CDR1 and CDR2 sequences are SNHLY and FYNNEI. The CDR3 loop reads CASSDRPPYGYTF. CDR3 in DNA: TGTGCCAGCTCGGACAGGCCCCCCTATGGCTACACCTTC.

The genes are TRBV7-2 and TRBJ1-1; 7 bases match TRBD1. Unmatched junction bases numbered 9, after V lost 5 bases and J lost 6 bases. Per germline, CDR1 SGHTA and CDR2 FQGNSA. This CDR3 contains 14 residues. CDR3 DNA sequence: TGTGCCAGCAGCCCCGGACAGGATAGCTCTGAAGCTTTCTTT. Its protein product is CASSPGQDSSEAFF.

This chain connects TRBV24-1 to TRBJ2-1; D is perhaps TRBD1 (6 bases). The CDR3 runs 15 residues. Deletions cut 0 bases from V and 4 bases from J, with 9 bases between. Germline V gene data show CDR1 as KGHDR and CDR2 as SFDVKD. The CDR3 nucleotides read TGTGCCACCAGTGATTTGGCAGGGGCTTACAATGAGCAGTTCTTC. It translates to CATSDLAGAYNEQFF.

V gene TRBV27 combines with J gene TRBJ1-1, with D possibly TRBD1 on 5 matching bases. The CDR3 contains 15 residues. Germline loops: CDR1 MNHEY, CDR2 SMNVEV (reference sequence). V was trimmed by 2 bases and J by 4 bases, leaving 14 bases between them. CDR3 in DNA: TGTGCCAGCAGTTTAGCTGTAGGGGAGGCCACTGAAGCTTTCTTT. Translating it yields CASSLAVGEATEAFF.

V usage is TRBV5-1 and J usage is TRBJ2-1; a weak D match, TRBD1 (6 bases). The CDR3 spans 14 residues. Trimming removed 1 base from V and 7 bases from J, with 12 bases in between. Germline assignment: CDR1 SGHRS and CDR2 YFSETQ. DNA for the CDR3: TGCGCCAGCAGCTTGTCAGGGGTCGCAAATGAGCAGTTCTTC. Amino acids: CASSLSGVANEQFF.

The chain links TRBV4-1 to TRBJ2-1; TRBD2 aligns across 11 bases. J was trimmed by 5 bases and V by 4 bases; bases with no gene match: 10. The CDR3 totals 17 residues. Germline CDR1 reads MGHRA; CDR2 reads YSYEKL. The CDR3 here is CASSPLPLAGGHNEQFF. The DNA for the CDR3 is TGCGCCAGCAGCCCCCTGCCTCTAGCGGGAGGTCACAATGAGCAGTTCTTC.

This sequence joins TRBV5-1 and TRBJ2-2; 7 positions agree with TRBD2. After removal of 3 bases from V and 6 bases from J, the junction contained 5 bases not matched to a gene. Germline lookup yields CDR1 SGHRS and CDR2 YFSETQ. The CDR3 is 14 amino acids. The CDR3 coding sequence is TGCGCCAGCAGCTCCGGGACTAATGCCGGGGAGCTGTTTTTT. It yields the protein CASSSGTNAGELFF.

This chain uses TRBV10-2 with TRBJ1-3; D is unresolved. V was clipped by 6 bases and J by 0 bases, with 12 bases between them. The length of the CDR3 is 15 residues. Germline V gene lookup returns CDR1 WSHSY and CDR2 SAAADI. The CDR3 reads CASRPDGNSGNTIYF. The CDR3 coding sequence is TGCGCCAGCAGACCAGACGGGAACTCTGGAAACACCATATATTTT.

The rearrangement uses TRBV12-5 and TRBJ2-7; D is perhaps TRBD1 (6 bases). The length of the CDR3 is 17 residues. The V end lost 0 bases, the J end lost 2 bases, and 17 bases lay between the germline ends. Germline CDR1 and CDR2: LGHNT and FRNRAP. CDR3: CASGLVLAGAGPYEQYF. CDR3 bases: TGTGCTAGTGGTTTGGTACTTGCAGGGGCAGGGCCCTACGAGCAGTACTTC.

The chain couples TRBV24-1 to TRBJ2-3; 7 bases agree with TRBD2. CDR1 and CDR2 from the germline V gene are KGHDR and SFDVKD. The V and J ends lost 6 bases and 0 bases, in that order; junction bases with no gene match: 17. This CDR3 region has 19 residues. The CDR3 protein is CATSTLGRGSGASTDTQYF. The DNA for the CDR3 is TGTGCCACCAGTACCCTCGGACGCGGGAGTGGGGCTAGCACAGATACGCAGTATTTT.

Here the CDR3 reads CASSPLKQSYEQYF. CDR3 coding DNA: TGTGCCAGCTCACCATTAAAACAGTCCTACGAGCAGTACTTC. V gene TRBV18 combines with J gene TRBJ2-7; unclear D gene. Germline loops: CDR1 KGHSH, CDR2 LQKENI. V shed 2 bases and J shed 1 base, with 9 bases lying between them. The CDR3 covers 14 residues.

This clone was detected only once. CDR3 in DNA: TGTGCCAGTAGTACCGGACAGGCTGGGGCCAACGTCCTGACTTTC. It specifies CASSTGQAGANVLTF. The chain links TRBV19 to TRBJ2-6; 7 bases line up with TRBD1. Germline values: CDR1 LNHDA, CDR2 SQIVND (reference sequence). With 4 bases clipped from V and 2 bases from J, the junction kept 2 bases outside the gene matches. This CDR3 spans 15 amino acids.

The chain carries TRBV27 and TRBJ2-1; 11 bases fit TRBD1. V lost 7 bases, J lost 1 base, and 6 bases stayed unmatched. The CDR3 totals 16 residues. Germline CDR1 and CDR2: MNHEY and SMNVEV (reference sequence). The DNA of the CDR3 is TGTGCCAGCAATACAGGACAGGGGGCTTCCTACAATGAGCAGTTCTTC. Its translation is CASNTGQGASYNEQFF.

The chain couples TRBV9 to TRBJ2-3, with 7 nucleotides matching TRBD1. The length of the CDR3 is 15 residues. CDR1 and CDR2 (germline): SGDLS, YYNGEE. The J segment lost 4 bases and the V segment lost 3 bases, leaving 8 bases of the junction unmatched. The CDR3 bases are TGTGCCAGCAGCGCCCGGGGACAGCGCTCAGATACGCAGTATTTT. Translation gives CASSARGQRSDTQYF.

This clone appeared once. The chain links TRBV5-1 to TRBJ2-3, with no clear D. Germline V gene sequence: CDR1 SGHRS, CDR2 YFSETQ. The CDR3 loop spans 14 amino acids. Trimming pared 0 bases from V and 4 bases from J, leaving 9 bases between. CDR3 protein: CASSLGLAADTQYF. DNA of the CDR3: TGCGCCAGCAGCTTGGGACTTGCCGCAGATACGCAGTATTTT.

The rearrangement joins TRBV27 to TRBJ2-7, with TRBD2 identical over 8 bases. The trim removed 6 bases at V and 2 bases at J, leaving 6 bases unmatched. Germline CDR1 and CDR2: MNHEY and SMNVEV (reference sequence). This CDR3 contains 14 residues. The CDR3 coding sequence is TGTGCCAGCAGATCTAGCGGGTTTACCTACGAGCAGTACTTC. The encoded protein is CASRSSGFTYEQYF.

The V gene is TRBV5-6, the J gene TRBJ1-5; D is perhaps TRBD1 (6 bases). The V and J ends lost 3 bases and 7 bases respectively, with 14 bases between them. Germline lookup yields CDR1 SGHDT and CDR2 YYEEEE. The CDR3 has 14 residues. The CDR3 is CASSWGRNPQPQHF. CDR3 coding DNA: TGTGCCAGCAGCTGGGGGCGGAATCCCCAGCCCCAGCATTTT.

V and J are TRBV24-1 and TRBJ2-1; TRBD2 agrees at 8 bases. The CDR3 consists of 16 residues. Germline CDR1 and CDR2: KGHDR and SFDVKD. V was clipped by 2 bases and J by 4 bases; unmatched bases: 6. The CDR3 bases are TGTGCCACCAGTGATTCCGGTAGCGGGGCATACAATGAGCAGTTCTTC. It is translated as CATSDSGSGAYNEQFF.

The chain uses TRBV5-1 and TRBJ1-1, with 11 bases lining up with TRBD1. This CDR3 has 14 residues. CDR1 and CDR2 from the germline V gene are SGHRS and YFSETQ. Germline trimming cut 3 bases from V and 6 bases from J; bases unmatched to any gene: 4. CDR3 region: CASSWGQGDAEAFF. CDR3 DNA: TGCGCCAGCAGCTGGGGACAGGGGGACGCTGAAGCTTTCTTT.